This TCR beta chain was recorded in a study of blood T cell repertoires in COVID-19. Background on the study: COVID-19 samples collected from the United States, Italy and Spain covered acute and convalescent phases.

Profiled with immunoSEQ multiplex PCR; TCRdb holds only in-frame clones, not every one. This repertoire shows about 170,000 clones, roughly 80% found once; its top ten account for less than 3%. This CDR3 comprises 16 residues. The germline gives CDR1 MNHEY, CDR2 SMNVEV (reference sequence). Trimming at V came to 1 base and at J to 5 bases, leaving 3 bases not matched to a gene. This rearrangement joins TRBV27 to TRBJ2-2; TRBD1 aligns across 11 bases. Sequencing was carried out using peripheral blood. The receptor was derived from a human donor with acute or convalescent COVID-19. The donor label of this sample is uncertain. CDR3 bases: TGTGCCAGCAGTTTATTCGGGACAGGGGGTACCGGGGAGCTGTTTTTT. Protein product: CASSLFGTGGTGELFF.